This TCR beta chain derives from a study of blood T cell repertoires in COVID-19. Study-wide context: There were acute and convalescent COVID-19 samples, and they came from the United States, Italy and Spain. Sources were T cells, B-cell-depleted T cells, or PBMCs; the material itself was cDNA or gDNA.

The length of the CDR3 is 18 residues. V lost 1 base, J lost 4 bases, and 9 bases stayed unmatched. Germline lookup yields CDR1 SEHNR and CDR2 FQNEAQ (reference sequence). In the original processing: The authors estimated nucleated cell counts from reference gene primer amplification. Sequencing was performed with immunoSEQ multiplex PCR; in TCRdb, only in-frame clones are kept and a portion is missing. The V and J calls and clone size are taken from that table; D and trimming were inferred from the DNA. The sample includes 85,000 to 130,000 clones, about four fifths of them seen just once. The sequenced sample consisted of peripheral blood. This TCR was sampled from a woman aged 80 or over with active or convalescent COVID-19. J is TRBJ2-5 and V is TRBV7-9; TRBD2 aligns across 13 bases. CDR3 residues: CASSLEPLRTSGRETQYF. Here the CDR3 DNA reads TGTGCCAGCAGCTTAGAACCCCTGCGGACTAGCGGGAGAGAGACCCAGTACTTC.